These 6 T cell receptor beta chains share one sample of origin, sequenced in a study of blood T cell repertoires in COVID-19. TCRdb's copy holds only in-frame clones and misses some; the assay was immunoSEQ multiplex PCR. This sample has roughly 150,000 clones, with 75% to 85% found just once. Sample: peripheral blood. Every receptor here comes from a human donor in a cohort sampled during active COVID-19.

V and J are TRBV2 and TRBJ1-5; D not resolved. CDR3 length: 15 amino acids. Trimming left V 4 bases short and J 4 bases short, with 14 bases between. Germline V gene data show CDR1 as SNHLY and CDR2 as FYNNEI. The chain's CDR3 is CASSGGSSGNQPQHF. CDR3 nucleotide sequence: TGTGCCAGCAGTGGCGGGAGTTCGGGTAATCAGCCCCAGCATTTT. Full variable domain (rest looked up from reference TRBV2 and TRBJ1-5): EPEVTQTPSHQVTQMGQEVILRCVPISNHLYFYWYRQILGQKVEFLVSFYNNEISEKSEIFDDQFSVERPDGSNFTLKIRSTKLEDSAMYFCASSGGSSGNQPQHFGDGTRLSIL.

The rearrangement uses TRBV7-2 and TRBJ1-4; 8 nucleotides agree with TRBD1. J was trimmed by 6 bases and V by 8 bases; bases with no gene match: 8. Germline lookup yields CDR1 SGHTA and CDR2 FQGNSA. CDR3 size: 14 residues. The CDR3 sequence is CASSRDRRDEKLFF. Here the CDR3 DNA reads TGTGCCAGCTCAAGGGACAGGCGGGATGAAAAACTGTTTTTT.

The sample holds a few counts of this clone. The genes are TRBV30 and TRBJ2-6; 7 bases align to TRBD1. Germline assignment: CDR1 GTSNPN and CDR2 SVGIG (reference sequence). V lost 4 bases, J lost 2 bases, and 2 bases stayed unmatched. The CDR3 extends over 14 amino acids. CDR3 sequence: CAWTTGPGANVLTF. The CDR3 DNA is TGTGCCTGGACGACAGGGCCTGGGGCCAACGTCCTGACTTTC. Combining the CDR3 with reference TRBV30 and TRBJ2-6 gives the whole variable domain SQTIHQWPATLVQPVGSPLSLECTVEGTSNPNLYWYRQAAGRGLQLLFYSVGIGQISSEVPQNLSASRPQDRQFILSSKKLLLSDSGFYLCAWTTGPGANVLTFGAGSRLTVL.

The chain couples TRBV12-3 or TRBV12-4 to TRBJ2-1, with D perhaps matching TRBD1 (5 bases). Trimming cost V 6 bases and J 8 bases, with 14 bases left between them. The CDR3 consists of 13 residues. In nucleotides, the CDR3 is TGTGCCAGCAGACCAGATTGGGGCGATGAGCAGTTCTTC. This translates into CASRPDWGDEQFF.

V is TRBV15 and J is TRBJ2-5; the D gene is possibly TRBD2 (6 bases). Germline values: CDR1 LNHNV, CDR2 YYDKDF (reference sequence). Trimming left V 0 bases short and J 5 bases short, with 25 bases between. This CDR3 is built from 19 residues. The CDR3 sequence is CATSRDRWRERGPWETQYF. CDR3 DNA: TGTGCCACCAGCAGAGATCGTTGGAGGGAAAGGGGACCTTGGGAGACCCAGTACTTC.

This CDR3 is CASSPGLAGDTEQFF. In nucleotides, the CDR3 is TGTGCCAGCAGCCCGGGACTAGCGGGGGATACTGAGCAGTTCTTC. The chain uses TRBV28 and TRBJ2-1; 14 bases are a match to TRBD2. From germline, CDR1 is MDHEN and CDR2 SYDVKM. V dropped 6 bases and J dropped 9; count of bases not matched to a gene: 7. This CDR3 is 15 amino acids long.